This T cell receptor (beta chain) comes out of a study of response to subunit inactivated influenza vaccine. Study outcomes and limitations: New T cells are recruited in small numbers by each seasonal influenza vaccination, according to the authors' suggestion.

The CDR3 runs to 14 residues. Trimming took 5 bases from V and 4 from J, leaving 11 bases between them. Germline-derived CDR1 and CDR2 are SGHTA and FQGNSA. One entry per CDR3 protein results from TCRdb running MiXCR on the RT-PCR reads. The table includes about 520,000 distinct CDR3 sequences, about 25% detected once. This clonotype was seen only a few times. Its antigen is undetermined. J is TRBJ1-4 and V is TRBV7-2; tentatively, D is TRBD1 (5 bases). Here the sequenced sample was CD4+ T cells sorted from PBMCs, taken 4 to 6 days after vaccination. The TCR comes from a man in his fifties who received an inactivated influenza vaccine. DNA of the CDR3: TGTGCCAGCAGCGCTAGCGGGGGTAATGAAAAACTGTTTTTT. Amino acids: CASSASGGNEKLFF.